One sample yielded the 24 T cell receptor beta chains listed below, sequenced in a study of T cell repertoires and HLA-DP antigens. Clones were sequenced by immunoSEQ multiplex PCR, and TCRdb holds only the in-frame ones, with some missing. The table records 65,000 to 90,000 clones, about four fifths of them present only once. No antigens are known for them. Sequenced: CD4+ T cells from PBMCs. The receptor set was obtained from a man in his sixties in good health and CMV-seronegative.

The CDR3 nucleotides are TGTGCCAGCAGTTACTCAGCGACAGGGACTGAAAAACTGTTTTTT. Its translation is CASSYSATGTEKLFF. This rearrangement joins TRBV6-5 to TRBJ1-4, with TRBD1 matching 7 bases. The CDR3 covers 15 residues. The V gene end was trimmed by 0 bases and the J gene end by 7 bases; junction bases not matched to a gene: 5. CDR1 is MNHEY and CDR2 is SVGAGI in the germline V gene.

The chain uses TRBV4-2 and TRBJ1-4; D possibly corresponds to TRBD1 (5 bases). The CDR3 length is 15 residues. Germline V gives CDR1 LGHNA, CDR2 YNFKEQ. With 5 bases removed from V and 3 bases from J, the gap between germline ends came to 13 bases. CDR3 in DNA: TGTGCCAGCAGCTATGCGGTGGGGGCTAATGAAAAACTGTTTTTT. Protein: CASSYAVGANEKLFF.

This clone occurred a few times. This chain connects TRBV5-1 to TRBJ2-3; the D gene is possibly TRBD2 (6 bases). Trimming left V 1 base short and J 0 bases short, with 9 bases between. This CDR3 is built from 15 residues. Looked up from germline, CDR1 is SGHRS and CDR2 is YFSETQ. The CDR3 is CASSLLGGSTDTQYF. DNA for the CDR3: TGCGCCAGCAGCTTGTTGGGGGGTAGCACAGATACGCAGTATTTT.

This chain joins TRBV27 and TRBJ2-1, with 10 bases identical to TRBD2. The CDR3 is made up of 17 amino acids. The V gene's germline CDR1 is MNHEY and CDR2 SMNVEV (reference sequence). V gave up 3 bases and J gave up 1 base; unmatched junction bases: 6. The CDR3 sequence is CASSFLAGGTSYNEQFF. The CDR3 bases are TGTGCCAGCAGTTTCTTAGCGGGAGGAACATCCTACAATGAGCAGTTCTTC.

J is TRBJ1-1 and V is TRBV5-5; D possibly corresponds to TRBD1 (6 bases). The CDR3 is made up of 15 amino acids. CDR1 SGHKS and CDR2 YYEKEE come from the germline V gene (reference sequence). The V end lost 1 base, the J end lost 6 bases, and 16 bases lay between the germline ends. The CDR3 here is CASSLYRAGNPEAFF. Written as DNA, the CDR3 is TGTGCCAGCAGCTTGTACAGGGCGGGCAACCCTGAAGCTTTCTTT.

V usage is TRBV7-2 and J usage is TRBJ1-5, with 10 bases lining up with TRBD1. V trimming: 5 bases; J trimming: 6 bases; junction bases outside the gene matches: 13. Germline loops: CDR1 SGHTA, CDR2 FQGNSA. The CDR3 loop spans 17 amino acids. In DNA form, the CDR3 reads TGTGCCAGCAGCCCCAAAGGGGGGGGACAGGGGACTCAGCCCCAGCATTTT. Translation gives CASSPKGGGQGTQPQHF. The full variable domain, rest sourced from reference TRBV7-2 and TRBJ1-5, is GAGVSQSPSNKVTEKGKDVELRCDPISGHTALYWYRQSLGQGLEFLIYFQGNSAPDKSGLPSDRFSAERTGGSVSTLTIQRTQQEDSAVYLCASSPKGGGQGTQPQHFGDGTRLSIL.

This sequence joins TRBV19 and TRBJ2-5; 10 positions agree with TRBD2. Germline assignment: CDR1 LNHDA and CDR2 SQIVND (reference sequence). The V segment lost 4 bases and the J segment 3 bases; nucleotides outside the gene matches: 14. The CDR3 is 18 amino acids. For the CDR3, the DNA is TGTGCCAGTAGTACAGGGTTACGGGTAGCGGGGGGAAAAGAGACCCAGTACTTC. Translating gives CASSTGLRVAGGKETQYF.

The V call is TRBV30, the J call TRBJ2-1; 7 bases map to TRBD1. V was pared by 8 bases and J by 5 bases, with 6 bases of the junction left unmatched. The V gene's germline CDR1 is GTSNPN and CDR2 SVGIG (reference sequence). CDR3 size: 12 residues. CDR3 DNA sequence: TGTGCCCAACAGGGGCGGAACAATGAGCAGTTCTTC. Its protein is CAQQGRNNEQFF.

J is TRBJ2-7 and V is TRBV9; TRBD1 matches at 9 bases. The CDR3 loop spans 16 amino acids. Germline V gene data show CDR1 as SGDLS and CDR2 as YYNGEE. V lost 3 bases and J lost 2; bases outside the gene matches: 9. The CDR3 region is CASSADRDRVAYEQYF. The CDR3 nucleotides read TGTGCCAGCAGCGCCGACCGGGACAGGGTAGCCTACGAGCAGTACTTC.

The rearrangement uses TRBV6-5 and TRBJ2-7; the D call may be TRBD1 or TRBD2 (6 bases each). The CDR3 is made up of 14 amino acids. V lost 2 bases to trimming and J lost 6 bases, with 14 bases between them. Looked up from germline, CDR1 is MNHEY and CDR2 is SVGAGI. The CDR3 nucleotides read TGTGCCAGCAGTTACATGGGGGGCGAAGGCGAGCAGTACTTC. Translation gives CASSYMGGEGEQYF.

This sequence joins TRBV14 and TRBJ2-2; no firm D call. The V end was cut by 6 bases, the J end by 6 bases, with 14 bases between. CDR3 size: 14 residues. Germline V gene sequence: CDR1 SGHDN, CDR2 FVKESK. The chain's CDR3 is CASRPIGSPGELFF. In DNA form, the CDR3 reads TGTGCCAGCAGGCCAATCGGCAGCCCCGGGGAGCTGTTTTTT.

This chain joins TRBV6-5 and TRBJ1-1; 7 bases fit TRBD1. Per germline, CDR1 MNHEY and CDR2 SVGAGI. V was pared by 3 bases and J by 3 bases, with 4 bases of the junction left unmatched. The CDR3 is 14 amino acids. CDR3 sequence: CASSYVQGYTEAFF. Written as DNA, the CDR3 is TGTGCCAGCAGTTATGTACAGGGGTACACTGAAGCTTTCTTT.

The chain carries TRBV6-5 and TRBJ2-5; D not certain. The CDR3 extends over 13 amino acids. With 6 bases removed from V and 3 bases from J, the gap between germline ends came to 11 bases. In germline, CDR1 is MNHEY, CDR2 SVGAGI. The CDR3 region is CASSSGFKETQYF. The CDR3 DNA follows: TGTGCCAGCAGCTCGGGCTTCAAAGAGACCCAGTACTTC.

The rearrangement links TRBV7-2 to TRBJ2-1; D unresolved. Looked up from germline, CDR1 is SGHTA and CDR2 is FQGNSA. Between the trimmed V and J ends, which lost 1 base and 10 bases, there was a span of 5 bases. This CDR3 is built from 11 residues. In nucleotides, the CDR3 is TGTGCCAGCAGCTTAGGGGGAGAGCAGTTCTTC. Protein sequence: CASSLGGEQFF.

CDR3 protein: CASSQDPPGKNIQYF. CDR3 coding DNA: TGCGCCAGCAGCCAAGATCCACCGGGTAAAAACATTCAGTACTTC. The chain employs TRBV4-3 and TRBJ2-4, with no clear D. Germline V CDR1 and CDR2: LGHNA, YSLEER. Trimming pared 0 bases from V and 4 bases from J, leaving 10 bases between. The CDR3 loop spans 15 amino acids.

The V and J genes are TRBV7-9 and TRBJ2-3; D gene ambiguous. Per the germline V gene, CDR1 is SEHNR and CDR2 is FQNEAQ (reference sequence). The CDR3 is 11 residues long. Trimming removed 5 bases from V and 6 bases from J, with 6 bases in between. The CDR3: CASSRRDTQYF. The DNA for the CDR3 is TGTGCCAGCAGCCGGCGGGATACGCAGTATTTT.

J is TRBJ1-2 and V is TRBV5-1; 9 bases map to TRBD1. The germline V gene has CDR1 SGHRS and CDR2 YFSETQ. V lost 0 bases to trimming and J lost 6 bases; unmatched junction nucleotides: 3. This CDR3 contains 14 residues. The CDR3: CASSLVGDRDGYTF. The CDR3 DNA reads TGCGCCAGCAGCTTGGTGGGGGACAGGGATGGCTACACCTTC.

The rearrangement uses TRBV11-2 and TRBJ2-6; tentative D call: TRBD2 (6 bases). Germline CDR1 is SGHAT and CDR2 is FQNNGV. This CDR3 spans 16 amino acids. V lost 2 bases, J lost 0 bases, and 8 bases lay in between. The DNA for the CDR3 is TGTGCCAGCAGCTTATGGCGGGGCTCTGGGGCCAACGTCCTGACTTTC. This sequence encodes CASSLWRGSGANVLTF.

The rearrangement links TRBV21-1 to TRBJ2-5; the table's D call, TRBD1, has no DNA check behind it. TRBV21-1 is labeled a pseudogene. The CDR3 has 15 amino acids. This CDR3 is CASSNRRQEQETQYF. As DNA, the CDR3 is TGTGCCAGCAGCAATCGGAGACAGGAACAAGAGACCCAGTACTTC.

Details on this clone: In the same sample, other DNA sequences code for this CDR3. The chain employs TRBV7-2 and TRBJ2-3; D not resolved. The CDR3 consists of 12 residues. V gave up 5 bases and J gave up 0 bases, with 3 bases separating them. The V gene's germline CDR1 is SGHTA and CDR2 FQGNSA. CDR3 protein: CASSLSTDTQYF. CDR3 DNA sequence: TGTGCCAGCAGCCTCAGCACAGATACGCAGTATTTT. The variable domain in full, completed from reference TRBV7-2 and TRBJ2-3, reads GAGVSQSPSNKVTEKGKDVELRCDPISGHTALYWYRQSLGQGLEFLIYFQGNSAPDKSGLPSDRFSAERTGGSVSTLTIQRTQQEDSAVYLCASSLSTDTQYFGPGTRLTVL.

CDR3 sequence: CASSVGQAGGLLQETQYF. In DNA form, the CDR3 reads TGTGCCAGCAGCGTAGGTCAAGCGGGGGGGCTGCTACAAGAGACCCAGTACTTC. The chain links TRBV9 to TRBJ2-5; 10 nucleotides match TRBD2. CDR3 length equals 18 residues. V lost 0 bases to trimming and J lost 2 bases; unmatched junction nucleotides: 10. Germline CDR1 SGDLS, CDR2 YYNGEE. The whole variable domain, filled in from reference TRBV9 and TRBJ2-5, reads DSGVTQTPKHLITATGQRVTLRCSPRSGDLSVYWYQQSLDQGLQFLIQYYNGEERAKGNILERFSAQQFPDLHSELNLSSLELGDSALYFCASSVGQAGGLLQETQYFGPGTRLLVL.

The CDR3 DNA follows: TGCGCCAGCAGCCAAAGTGGGCGAGAAGCTTTCTTT. Translated: CASSQSGREAFF. The rearrangement links TRBV4-1 to TRBJ1-1, with no clear D. The germline V gene encodes CDR1 MGHRA and CDR2 YSYEKL. V lost 2 bases and J 8 bases, leaving 9 bases between the germline ends. This CDR3 region has 12 residues.

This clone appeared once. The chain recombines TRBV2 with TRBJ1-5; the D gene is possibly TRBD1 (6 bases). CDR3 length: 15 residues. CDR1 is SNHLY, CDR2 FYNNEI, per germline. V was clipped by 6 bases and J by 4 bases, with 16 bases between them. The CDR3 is CASRRGGQENQPQHF. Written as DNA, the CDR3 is TGTGCCAGCAGGCGGGGGGGGCAGGAAAATCAGCCCCAGCATTTT.

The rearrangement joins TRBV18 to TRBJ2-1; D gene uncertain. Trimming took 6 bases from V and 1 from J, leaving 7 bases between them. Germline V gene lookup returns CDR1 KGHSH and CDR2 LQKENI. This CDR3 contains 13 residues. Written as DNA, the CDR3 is TGTGCCAGCTCGGCCGGGTCCTACAATGAGCAGTTCTTC. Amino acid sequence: CASSAGSYNEQFF.